This T cell receptor (beta chain) was retrieved from a study of cytomegalovirus exposure and HLA in healthy donors. CDR3 length equals 17 residues. Trimming shortened V by 5 bases and J by 4 bases, and 23 bases separated the two germline ends. CDR1 and CDR2 (germline): LGHNA, YSLEER. Findings and caveats of the study: The study labeled around 160 TCR beta chains cytomegalovirus-associated.

On this clone itself: The target antigen is unknown.

Clones were read by immunoSEQ multiplex PCR, and TCRdb kept only the in-frame ones, dropping some. The table includes some 130,000 clones, roughly 81% detected once. The genes are TRBV4-3 and TRBJ1-2; weak D call: TRBD1 (6 bases). This TCR was recovered from a woman aged 30 to 39 in good health and CMV-seronegative. Sequencing was done on a sample of PBMCs. DNA of the CDR3: TGCGCCAGCAGCTCCCACGAATCACACAGGGAGGGCTATGGCTACACCTTC. It encodes CASSSHESHREGYGYTF.